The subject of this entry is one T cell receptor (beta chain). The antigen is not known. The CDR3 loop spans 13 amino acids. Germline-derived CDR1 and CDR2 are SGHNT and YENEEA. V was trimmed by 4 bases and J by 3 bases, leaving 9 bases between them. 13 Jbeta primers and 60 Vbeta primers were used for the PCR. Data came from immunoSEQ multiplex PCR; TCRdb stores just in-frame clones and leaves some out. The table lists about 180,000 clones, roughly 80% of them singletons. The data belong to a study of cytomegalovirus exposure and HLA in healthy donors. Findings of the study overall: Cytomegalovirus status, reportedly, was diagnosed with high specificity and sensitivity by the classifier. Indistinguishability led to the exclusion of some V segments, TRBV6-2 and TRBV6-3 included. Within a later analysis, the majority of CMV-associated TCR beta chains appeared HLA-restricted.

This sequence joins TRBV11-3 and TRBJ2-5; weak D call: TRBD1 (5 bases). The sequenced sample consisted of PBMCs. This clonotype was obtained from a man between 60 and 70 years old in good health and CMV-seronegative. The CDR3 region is CASSSQGKETQYF. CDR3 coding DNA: TGTGCCAGCAGCTCGCAGGGAAAAGAGACCCAGTACTTC.